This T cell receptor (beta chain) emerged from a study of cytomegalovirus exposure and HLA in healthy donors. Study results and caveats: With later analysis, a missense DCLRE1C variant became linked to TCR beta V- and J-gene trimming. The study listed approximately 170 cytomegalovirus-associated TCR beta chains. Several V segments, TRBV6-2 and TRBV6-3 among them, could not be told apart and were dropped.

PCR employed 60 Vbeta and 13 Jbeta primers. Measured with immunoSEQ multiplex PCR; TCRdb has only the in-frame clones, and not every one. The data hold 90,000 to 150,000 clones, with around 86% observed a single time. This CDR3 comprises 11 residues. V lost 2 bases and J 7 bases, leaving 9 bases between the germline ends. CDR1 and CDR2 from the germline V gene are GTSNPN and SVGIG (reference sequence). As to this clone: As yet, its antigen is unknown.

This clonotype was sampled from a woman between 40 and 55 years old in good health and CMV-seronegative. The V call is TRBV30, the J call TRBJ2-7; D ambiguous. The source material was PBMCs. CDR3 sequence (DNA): TGTGCCTGGAGTCGGATGGAGGAGCAGTACTTC. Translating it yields CAWSRMEEQYF.